This TCR beta chain is drawn from a study of CD8+CD57+ T cells in acquired aplastic anemia. Across the whole study: The DNA of sorted CD4+ and CD8+ cells averaged roughly 3.2 ug.

Sequencing involved patients with CD8+CD57+ cell expansion previously shown by flow cytometry. The patients all had a severe acquired aplastic anemia diagnosis. Genomic DNA constituted the template upon which TCR beta VDJ and CDR3 profiling was performed. TCRdb processed the reads anew with MiXCR; each CDR3 protein has one entry. The table has 160,000 or so distinct CDR3 sequences, around 52% seen once. CDR3 length: 13 residues. With V trimmed by 6 bases and J by 5 bases, 7 bases remained unmatched. CDR1 SGHTA and CDR2 FQGNSA come from the germline V gene. Sample: sorted CD4+, CD8+, or CD8+CD57+ T cells (not recorded which) from PBMCs. This receptor was taken from a human donor with aplastic anemia. This chain joins TRBV7-2 and TRBJ2-7, with 7 bases lining up with TRBD1. CDR3 in DNA: TGTGCCAGCAGGGACCCCGGGACAGACGAGCAGTACTTC. It codes for CASRDPGTDEQYF.